This T cell receptor (beta chain) originates from a study of CD8 T cells in Susac syndrome. Reverse transcription of about 0.45 to 1 ug RNA was performed with random hexamers. Multiplex PCR with immunoSEQ amplified the TCR beta CDR3 across 54 Vbeta and 13 Jbeta. TCRdb recomputed calls from the immunoSEQ multiplex PCR reads with MiXCR, one row per CDR3 protein. The repertoire consists of a few hundred thousand distinct CDR3 sequences, with around 91% occurring once and the leading ten covering more than 0.15%. The authors sequenced TCR beta from blood CD8+ and CD4+ T cells. Stable or active relapsing-remitting multiple sclerosis, untreated and meeting revised McDonald criteria, defined the controls. The CDR3 covers 13 residues. The germline V and J ends were trimmed by 3 bases and 1 base, with 7 bases remaining between them. The germline V gene encodes CDR1 SNHLY and CDR2 FYNNEI.

The clonotype comes from a human donor with multiple sclerosis. The sequenced sample consisted of CD8+ T cells from PBMCs. The rearrangement joins TRBV2 to TRBJ2-7; D remains unclear. CDR3 loop: CASSDPLSYEQYF. CDR3 sequence (DNA): TGTGCCAGCAGTGACCCCCTATCCTACGAGCAGTACTTC.